This T cell receptor (beta chain) was sequenced during a study of shared clonotypes between healthy human individuals. Study conclusions and caveats: Few donors restricted represented genetic and exposure-history diversity. The expectation was that sequencing depth would affect clonotype sharing among donors.

Execution of the assay was at deep level. Sequencing was performed with immunoSEQ multiplex PCR; in TCRdb, only in-frame clones are kept and a portion is missing. The sample yields fewer than 650,000 clones, less than 80% seen once. To note about this clone: What it binds is unknown.

This CDR3 is built from 12 residues. The V gene lost 4 bases and the J gene lost 12 bases, with 13 bases spanning the gap. The V gene's germline CDR1 is MGHDK and CDR2 SYGVNS. The rearrangement joins TRBV25-1 to TRBJ2-1; no firm D call. The source is a woman between 35 and 50 years old in good health. Some clones in this sample may be carry-over from other donors' samples. Sequences were obtained from PBMCs. The CDR3 loop is CASSAQRVGQFF. The DNA of the CDR3 is TGTGCCAGCAGTGCCCAACGGGTGGGGCAGTTCTTC. The full variable domain, completed using reference TRBV25-1 and TRBJ2-1, is EADIYQTPRYLVIGTGKKITLECSQTMGHDKMYWYQQDPGMELHLIHYSYGVNSTEKGDLSSESTVSRIRTEHFPLTLESARPSHTSQYLCASSAQRVGQFFGPGTRLTVL.